The table lists the clone carrying this TCR beta chain with a few counts. The method was immunoSEQ multiplex PCR; TCRdb's version includes in-frame clones alone and lacks a portion of them. The sample lists more than 15,000 clones, approximately 80% occurring once. The ends lost 2 bases at V and 2 bases at J; junction bases unmatched: 8. This CDR3 region has 16 residues. The V gene's germline CDR1 is MNHEY and CDR2 SVGAGI. The data were obtained in a study of T cell clones after liver transplantation. Sequenced here: CD8+ T cells from blood, sampled about 50 months after liver transplant. The chain has TRBV6-5 and TRBJ2-7, with 8 bases identical to TRBD1. This sequence originates from a human patient who received a liver transplant. These T cells may partly come from the graft donor. DNA for the CDR3: TGTGCCAGCAGTTACACACCCGGGACAGGAGCCTACGAGCAGTACTTC. This translates into CASSYTPGTGAYEQYF.